These 18 T cell receptor beta chains were sequenced from one sample in a study of cytomegalovirus exposure and HLA in healthy donors. In the PCR, 60 Vbeta and 13 Jbeta primers were used. TCRdb keeps only in-frame clones here, not all; method: immunoSEQ multiplex PCR. The sample lists 55,000 to 75,000 clones; around 62% were seen once. The sample taken for sequencing was PBMCs. All receptors come from a man aged 35 to 55 in good health and CMV-seropositive.

V gene TRBV9 combines with J gene TRBJ1-6, with TRBD1 matching 7 bases. Germline V gene data show CDR1 as SGDLS and CDR2 as YYNGEE. The CDR3 extends over 14 amino acids. V shed 0 bases, J shed 7 bases, and the junction held 1 base outside the gene matches. The CDR3 bases are TGTGCCAGCAGCGTAGGACAGGGAAATTCACCCCTCCACTTT. Protein sequence: CASSVGQGNSPLHF.

The V gene is TRBV5-1, the J gene TRBJ2-5, with D maybe TRBD1 (6 bases). The ends were cut back, 4 bases at V and 11 bases at J, with 21 bases in the middle. The CDR3 loop spans 14 amino acids. Germline V gene sequence: CDR1 SGHRS, CDR2 YFSETQ. DNA for the CDR3: TGCGCCAGCAGCCCGGGACACCAAATCTACGGGCAGTACTTC. This encodes CASSPGHQIYGQYF.

This chain joins TRBV29-1 and TRBJ1-1, with 8 bases that match TRBD1. The CDR3 sequence is 12 residues long. V lost 7 bases and J lost 6; bases outside the gene matches: 7. Germline values: CDR1 SQVTM, CDR2 ANQGSEA. The CDR3 DNA sequence: TGCAGCGGGCAGGGGGCGCACCCTGAAGCTTTCTTT. Protein: CSGQGAHPEAFF.

The rearrangement links TRBV7-9 to TRBJ2-1; 11 bases line up with TRBD2. The CDR3 length is 15 residues. V lost 1 base to trimming and J lost 6 bases; unmatched junction nucleotides: 2. Germline CDR1 is SEHNR and CDR2 is FQNEAQ (reference sequence). CDR3 nucleotide sequence: TGTGCCAGCAGCTTAGTAGGGACTAGCGGCAATGAGCAGTTCTTC. Translating gives CASSLVGTSGNEQFF.

The J gene is TRBJ1-2, the V gene TRBV6-6; D uncertain. There are 14 residues in the CDR3. V gave up 2 bases and J gave up 2 bases, with 9 bases separating them. Germline V CDR1 and CDR2: MNHNY, SVGAGI (reference sequence). The CDR3 loop is CASSYRDTNYGYTF. In nucleotides, the CDR3 is TGTGCCAGCAGTTACCGTGACACCAACTATGGCTACACCTTC.

The genes are TRBV6-5 and TRBJ2-1; 10 nucleotides match TRBD2. Germline V gene lookup returns CDR1 MNHEY and CDR2 SVGAGI. The CDR3 spans 15 residues. V trimming: 10 bases; J trimming: 7 bases; junction bases outside the gene matches: 13. CDR3 sequence (DNA): TGTGCCACCCGGGGGGCTAGCGGGAGTATTAATGAGCAGTTCTTC. This encodes CATRGASGSINEQFF.

The chain employs TRBV5-1 and TRBJ2-2; no clear D. Germline V gene lookup returns CDR1 SGHRS and CDR2 YFSETQ. Trimming took 1 base from V and 0 from J, leaving 7 bases between them. The CDR3 is made up of 15 amino acids. The CDR3 here is CASSLTDANTGELFF. The DNA for the CDR3 is TGCGCCAGCAGCTTGACAGACGCGAACACCGGGGAGCTGTTTTTT.

The chain recombines TRBV4-1 with TRBJ2-1; weak D call: TRBD2 (5 bases). V was shortened by 6 bases and J by 3 bases, with 15 bases between the two germline ends. The CDR3 runs 15 residues. The germline V gene encodes CDR1 MGHRA and CDR2 YSYEKL. In DNA, the CDR3 is TGCGCCAGCAGGCATTACGAGGGCCTCTACAATGAGCAGTTCTTC. This translates into CASRHYEGLYNEQFF.

V usage is TRBV14 and J usage is TRBJ2-7; TRBD2 aligns across 10 bases. The CDR3 consists of 19 residues. J lost 4 bases, V lost 1 base, and 16 bases had no gene match. In germline, CDR1 is SGHDN, CDR2 FVKESK. CDR3 sequence: CASSQVEALASGRGYEQYF. The DNA for the CDR3 is TGTGCCAGCAGCCAAGTTGAAGCTTTGGCTAGCGGGAGAGGGTACGAGCAGTACTTC. The full variable domain, rest sourced from reference TRBV14 and TRBJ2-7, is EAGVTQFPSHSVIEKGQTVTLRCDPISGHDNLYWYRRVMGKEIKFLLHFVKESKQDESGMPNNRFLAERTGGTYSTLKVQPAELEDSGVYFCASSQVEALASGRGYEQYFGPGTRLTVT.

This clone has a single count. V and J are TRBV5-1 and TRBJ1-2; 7 nucleotides line up with TRBD1. V lost 6 bases and J lost 4; bases outside the gene matches: 9. CDR1 is SGHRS, CDR2 YFSETQ, per germline. The CDR3 loop spans 14 amino acids. DNA for the CDR3: TGCGCCAGCAACAGGGGCCTCGAATCCTATGGCTACACCTTC. It translates to CASNRGLESYGYTF.

In the case of this clone: Compared with germline, one end of the junction differs, possibly owing to a read error. V and J are TRBV7-9 and TRBJ2-3; 9 nucleotides line up with TRBD1. This CDR3 region has 15 residues. Germline V gene lookup returns CDR1 SEHNR and CDR2 FQNEAQ (reference sequence). CDR3 nucleotides: TGTTCCAGCAGTCCGGGGACAGGGAGCACAGATACGCAGTATTTT. This codes for CSSSPGTGSTDTQYF.

The rearrangement joins TRBV5-1 to TRBJ2-1; D is perhaps TRBD2 (6 bases). CDR3 length equals 15 residues. Germline CDR1 reads SGHRS; CDR2 reads YFSETQ. V lost 0 bases, J lost 3 bases, and 10 bases lay in between. The CDR3 loop reads CASSLAGEIYNEQFF. The CDR3 DNA follows: TGCGCCAGCAGCTTGGCGGGGGAGATCTACAATGAGCAGTTCTTC.

The rearrangement links TRBV4-3 to TRBJ2-1; 9 bases map to TRBD2. The germline gives CDR1 LGHNA, CDR2 YSLEER. J lost 0 bases, V lost 1 base, and 16 bases had no gene match. This CDR3 has 21 residues. DNA for the CDR3: TGCGCCAGCAGCCAAGTCAACATCCGACTAGCGGAACCTGGCTCCTACAATGAGCAGTTCTTC. Amino acid sequence: CASSQVNIRLAEPGSYNEQFF.

V usage is TRBV4-3 and J usage is TRBJ1-5; a weak D match, TRBD1 (6 bases). Germline loops: CDR1 LGHNA, CDR2 YSLEER. The CDR3 is made up of 16 amino acids. Trimming removed 2 bases from V and 1 base from J, with 12 bases in between. The CDR3 region has the DNA TGCGCCAGCAGCCAAACCAGGACAGAGAGCAATCAGCCCCAGCATTTT. Translating gives CASSQTRTESNQPQHF.

This clone was seen more than once but under ten times. This chain connects TRBV7-9 to TRBJ2-7; tentatively, D is TRBD2 (5 bases). Germline CDR1 is SEHNR and CDR2 is FQNEAQ (reference sequence). The CDR3 is 14 amino acids. V lost 2 bases and J 2 bases, leaving 10 bases between the germline ends. The CDR3 region has the DNA TGTGCCAGCAGCTTACGGGGTATCACCTACGAGCAGTACTTC. It specifies CASSLRGITYEQYF.

V is TRBV14 and J is TRBJ2-7, with a possible D match to TRBD2 (5 bases). V lost 1 base and J 0 bases, leaving 13 bases between the germline ends. CDR1 is SGHDN and CDR2 is FVKESK in the germline V gene. This CDR3 contains 16 residues. The CDR3 sequence: CASSQGPGGGSYEQYF. The CDR3 DNA reads TGTGCCAGCAGCCAAGGACCAGGAGGTGGCTCCTACGAGCAGTACTTC.

The genes are TRBV5-4 and TRBJ2-5; D is perhaps TRBD2 (7 bases). Germline assignment: CDR1 SGHNT and CDR2 YYREEE (reference sequence). Trimming took off 1 base at V and 5 bases at J, with 18 bases between the two ends. The CDR3 contains 16 residues. The CDR3: CASSLQGGGREETQYF. The CDR3 bases are TGTGCCAGCAGCTTGCAAGGGGGGGGCCGAGAGGAGACCCAGTACTTC.

This clone appeared a few times. The V gene is TRBV27, the J gene TRBJ2-1, with D tentatively TRBD1 (6 bases). Germline CDR1 and CDR2: MNHEY and SMNVEV (reference sequence). There are 14 residues in the CDR3. Trimming took off 5 bases at V and 5 bases at J, with 13 bases between the two ends. CDR3 DNA sequence: TGTGCCAGCAGTCCCTTGGACAGTAACAATGAGCAGTTCTTC. It translates to CASSPLDSNNEQFF.